Included here is one T cell receptor beta chain sequence, with context. Its antigen is undetermined. The data belong to a study of T cell clones after liver transplantation. Study background: A pre-transplant mixed lymphocyte reaction with TCRbeta sequencing defined graft-donor-reactive clones followed in post-transplant blood.

Study-wide points: Graft donor-reactive T cells possibly entered the graft instead of undergoing deletion.

CDR1 is SGDLS and CDR2 is YYNGEE in the germline V gene. This CDR3 spans 14 amino acids. With 4 bases removed from V and 5 bases from J, the gap between germline ends came to 16 bases. The method was immunoSEQ multiplex PCR; TCRdb's version includes in-frame clones alone and lacks a portion of them. The sample includes some 16,000 clones, more than 70% of them seen just once. V and J are TRBV9 and TRBJ2-7; D is perhaps TRBD2 (6 bases). The starting material was CD8+ T cells from blood, obtained 48 months after liver transplant. The source is a human patient who received a liver transplant. Some T cells may be provided by the graft donor. The DNA for the CDR3 is TGTGCCAGCAGCCAATCCGGGAGTCTCCACGAGCAGTACTTC. Encoded protein: CASSQSGSLHEQYF.